Shown below are 32 T cell receptor beta chains from a single sample sequenced in a study of shared clonotypes between healthy human individuals. The assay was immunoSEQ multiplex PCR, and TCRdb's table has in-frame clones only and misses some. The top ten clones hold roughly 1.1% of a sample with approximately 1,500,000 clones, roughly 97% of them seen once. Sequenced material: naive CD4+ T cells sorted from blood. Regarding subset: CD45RA+ positively selected. These receptors all come from a man aged 25 to 40 in good health.

On this clone: The sample contains more than one DNA sequence encoding this CDR3. The chain recombines TRBV19 with TRBJ1-1; D is undetermined. V was pared by 2 bases and J by 1 base, with 5 bases between. The CDR3 sequence is 13 residues long. Per the germline V gene, CDR1 is LNHDA and CDR2 is SQIVND (reference sequence). CDR3 residues: CASSITGNTEAFF. In DNA, the CDR3 is TGTGCCAGTAGTATAACCGGGAACACTGAAGCTTTCTTT.

V usage is TRBV11-2 and J usage is TRBJ2-7; 10 nucleotides line up with TRBD1. The length of the CDR3 is 16 residues. With 4 bases clipped from V and 7 bases from J, the junction kept 13 bases outside the gene matches. The germline V gene encodes CDR1 SGHAT and CDR2 FQNNGV. CDR3 region: CASSSTGQGGLREQYF. CDR3 bases: TGTGCCAGCAGCTCGACCGGACAGGGGGGGTTGCGGGAGCAGTACTTC.

The chain has TRBV2 and TRBJ1-2, with a possible D match to TRBD1 (6 bases). The CDR3 loop spans 16 amino acids. In germline, CDR1 is SNHLY, CDR2 FYNNEI. Trimming removed 4 bases at V and 1 base at J, with 16 bases between. The DNA of the CDR3 is TGTGCCAGCAGTGTTATGCAGGGGTTAGTTAACTATGGCTACACCTTC. Translated, it gives CASSVMQGLVNYGYTF.

The gene calls are TRBV28 and TRBJ2-1, with a possible D match to TRBD2 (5 bases). Germline V gene sequence: CDR1 MDHEN, CDR2 SYDVKM. With 5 bases removed from V and 9 bases from J, the gap between germline ends came to 17 bases. The CDR3 length is 14 residues. CDR3 bases: TGTGCCAGCAGTGGGATCCTAGTTGAGGGTGAGCAGTTCTTC. Its translation: CASSGILVEGEQFF.

V is TRBV9 and J is TRBJ2-1; 9 bases are shared with TRBD2. The ends lost 2 bases at V and 5 bases at J; junction bases unmatched: 5. Germline CDR1 and CDR2: SGDLS and YYNGEE. The CDR3 is 15 residues long. Here the CDR3 DNA reads TGTGCCAGCAGCGTTTGGCCTAGCGGGAACAATGAGCAGTTCTTC. Translated, it gives CASSVWPSGNNEQFF.

The V call is TRBV5-1, the J call TRBJ1-1, with unresolved D. Germline-derived CDR1 and CDR2 are SGHRS and YFSETQ. This CDR3 has 15 residues. V gave up 0 bases and J gave up 3 bases, with 12 bases separating them. CDR3 loop: CASSLGSQLYTEAFF. In DNA form, the CDR3 reads TGCGCCAGCAGCTTGGGGTCACAGCTATACACTGAAGCTTTCTTT.

The gene calls are TRBV10-1 and TRBJ2-3; possible D gene TRBD2, 5 bases. V was pared by 3 bases and J by 7 bases, with 8 bases between. This CDR3 spans 12 amino acids. Germline CDR1 and CDR2: WNHNN and SYGVQD (reference sequence). CDR3 coding DNA: TGCGCCAGCAGTGAAAGAGGGAATACGCAGTATTTT. It encodes CASSERGNTQYF.

This rearrangement joins TRBV7-3 to TRBJ1-1; D ambiguous. Germline lookup yields CDR1 SGHTA and CDR2 FQGTGA. This CDR3 comprises 13 residues. V shed 5 bases and J shed 6 bases, with 13 bases lying between them. CDR3 nucleotides: TGTGCCAGCAGCGCCAATGAGGGCCCTGAAGCTTTCTTT. Protein: CASSANEGPEAFF.

The genes are TRBV7-9 and TRBJ1-4, with 11 bases fitting TRBD1. CDR3 length: 15 amino acids. The V gene end was trimmed by 4 bases and the J gene end by 7 bases; junction bases not matched to a gene: 5. The germline V gene encodes CDR1 SEHNR and CDR2 FQNEAQ (reference sequence). CDR3 protein: CASSSGTGGFEKLFF. The CDR3 nucleotides are TGTGCCAGCAGCTCCGGGACAGGGGGTTTTGAAAAACTGTTTTTT.

The chain links TRBV5-4 to TRBJ1-2; weak D call: TRBD1 (6 bases). The CDR3 consists of 15 residues. V lost 4 bases, J lost 4 bases, and 17 bases lay in between. Germline V gives CDR1 SGHNT, CDR2 YYREEE (reference sequence). The CDR3 sequence is CASSTWTEAIYGYTF. The DNA for the CDR3 is TGTGCCAGCAGCACATGGACAGAAGCAATCTATGGCTACACCTTC.

The V and J genes are TRBV28 and TRBJ2-2; D is uncertain. The CDR3 loop spans 15 amino acids. Deletions cut 2 bases from V and 2 bases from J, with 9 bases between. Per the germline V gene, CDR1 is MDHEN and CDR2 is SYDVKM. Here the CDR3 reads CASSLMRLNTGELFF. Written as DNA, the CDR3 is TGTGCCAGCAGTTTAATGCGGCTAAACACCGGGGAGCTGTTTTTT.

V usage is TRBV4-3 and J usage is TRBJ2-7; TRBD2 aligns across 11 bases. This CDR3 is built from 16 residues. V shed 0 bases and J 3 bases; nucleotides not matched to a gene: 4. Germline CDR1 LGHNA, CDR2 YSLEER. CDR3 sequence (DNA): TGCGCCAGCAGCCAAGACCTAGCGGGAGGTTTCTACGAGCAGTACTTC. It is translated as CASSQDLAGGFYEQYF.

The chain couples TRBV5-1 to TRBJ2-1; 16 positions agree with TRBD2. Germline CDR1 is SGHRS and CDR2 is YFSETQ. The CDR3 extends over 17 amino acids. The junction had 8 bases not matched to a gene; V was cut back by 4 bases and J by 7 bases. In DNA form, the CDR3 reads TGCGCCAGCAGCCGCGGGACTAGCGGGAGGGCTTTTAATGAGCAGTTCTTC. Protein product: CASSRGTSGRAFNEQFF.

The chain joins TRBV6-5 to TRBJ2-3; the match to TRBD2 covers 9 bases. The CDR3 extends over 15 amino acids. V shed 6 bases and J 1 base; nucleotides not matched to a gene: 5. Germline CDR1 MNHEY, CDR2 SVGAGI. CDR3 sequence reads: CASRRGTSRTDTQYF. The DNA of the CDR3 is TGTGCCAGCAGACGGGGGACTAGCCGCACAGATACGCAGTATTTT.

The CDR3 is CASSASLAVAGEQYF. The CDR3 nucleotides are TGTGCCAGCAGTGCTTCGCTAGCGGTAGCTGGAGAGCAGTACTTC. The rearrangement uses TRBV6-1 and TRBJ2-7, with 7 bases identical to TRBD2. J lost 7 bases, V lost 4 bases, and 13 bases had no gene match. Germline lookup yields CDR1 MNHNS and CDR2 SASEGT. The CDR3 is 15 amino acids.

Of note for this clone: The same CDR3 arises from other DNA sequences in this sample as well. The chain employs TRBV6-5 and TRBJ2-7; no definite D call. The CDR3 is 11 residues long. V dropped 5 bases and J dropped 6 bases, with 8 bases sitting between them. The V gene's germline CDR1 is MNHEY and CDR2 SVGAGI. CDR3 sequence (DNA): TGTGCCAGCAGTGAAGGAGCCGAGCAGTACTTC. Its protein is CASSEGAEQYF.

With respect to this clone: The germline gene is not matched at one end of the junction; a read error may be the cause. This sequence joins TRBV11-2 and TRBJ2-5; D perhaps matches TRBD1 (5 bases). The CDR3 is made up of 13 amino acids. From germline, CDR1 is SGHAT and CDR2 FQNNGV. This CDR3 is CASSFGHQETQYF. In DNA form, the CDR3 reads TGTGCCAGCAGCTTTGGACACCAGGAGACCCAGTACTTC.

V gene TRBV6-5 combines with J gene TRBJ2-2; D not resolved. The V gene's germline CDR1 is MNHEY and CDR2 SVGAGI. Deletions cut 4 bases from V and 8 bases from J, with 17 bases between. The CDR3 is 15 amino acids. As DNA, the CDR3 is TGTGCCAGCAGTTTCAACCGGGCCCGAGGAGGGGAGCTGTTTTTT. Protein: CASSFNRARGGELFF.

In its sample, this clone was seen once. The J gene is TRBJ2-1, the V gene TRBV6-5; D is undetermined. The V gene's germline CDR1 is MNHEY and CDR2 SVGAGI. The CDR3 runs to 14 residues. Trimming stripped 6 bases from V and 13 bases from J, with 22 bases between. The CDR3 nucleotides are TGTGCCAGCAGCTCCCCTATTAAGGCCGATTACCAGTTCTTC. As protein: CASSSPIKADYQFF.

The chain carries TRBV20-1 and TRBJ1-2; no clear D gene. This CDR3 is built from 11 residues. Germline CDR1 is DFQATT and CDR2 is SNEGSKA (reference sequence). V was trimmed by 1 base and J by 8 bases, leaving 8 bases between them. This CDR3 is CSARAHTGYTF. CDR3 coding DNA: TGCAGTGCTAGAGCCCATACGGGCTACACCTTC.

This chain links TRBV15 with TRBJ2-3; tentative D call: TRBD1 (6 bases). V gave up 8 bases and J gave up 6 bases, with 18 bases separating them. This CDR3 contains 14 residues. Germline V gene data show CDR1 as LNHNV and CDR2 as YYDKDF (reference sequence). The CDR3 loop reads CATGADRYADTQYF. The CDR3 DNA is TGTGCCACCGGAGCGGACAGATACGCGGATACGCAGTATTTT.

This chain links TRBV5-5 with TRBJ1-1; 9 positions match TRBD1. The V gene's germline CDR1 is SGHKS and CDR2 YYEKEE (reference sequence). CDR3 size: 15 residues. V lost 6 bases and J lost 4; bases outside the gene matches: 10. The chain's CDR3 is CASTPGTGSGTEAFF. The CDR3 DNA is TGTGCCAGCACCCCCGGGACAGGGTCCGGCACTGAAGCTTTCTTT.

V is TRBV9 and J is TRBJ2-1; D is unclear. The CDR3 is 12 amino acids. The germline V and J ends were trimmed by 4 bases and 10 bases, with 12 bases remaining between them. CDR1 and CDR2 from the germline V gene are SGDLS and YYNGEE. The CDR3 loop is CASSPRPREQFF. The CDR3 bases are TGTGCCAGCAGCCCACGTCCCAGAGAGCAGTTCTTC.

In DNA, the CDR3 is TGTGCCAGCAGCTCGCACGCGGCGACAGGGCTCGAAAAACTGTTTTTT. Translated: CASSSHAATGLEKLFF. The chain uses TRBV9 and TRBJ1-4; 7 bases are a match to TRBD1. Germline V lookup: CDR1 SGDLS, CDR2 YYNGEE. Trimming removed 4 bases from V and 8 bases from J; junction bases left unmatched: 14. This CDR3 has 16 residues.

The chain carries TRBV18 and TRBJ2-7, with 8 bases aligning to TRBD1. The CDR3 totals 15 residues. The J segment lost 2 bases and the V segment lost 4 bases, leaving 7 bases of the junction unmatched. Per germline, CDR1 KGHSH and CDR2 LQKENI. The CDR3 DNA reads as TGTGCCAGCTCACTAGCCGGGACAGGACCCTACGAGCAGTACTTC. Translated, it gives CASSLAGTGPYEQYF.

The chain couples TRBV7-9 to TRBJ1-3; possibly TRBD1 for D (5 bases). This CDR3 region has 17 residues. V was clipped by 2 bases and J by 0 bases, with 14 bases between them. CDR1 and CDR2 from the germline V gene are SEHNR and FQNEAQ (reference sequence). CDR3 nucleotide sequence: TGTGCCAGCAGCTTAAAGGGGACGCCAGCCTCTGGAAACACCATATATTTT. This sequence encodes CASSLKGTPASGNTIYF.

This clone was seen only once. This sequence joins TRBV28 and TRBJ2-7; either TRBD1 or TRBD2 may supply D (5 bases each). Germline V gene lookup returns CDR1 MDHEN and CDR2 SYDVKM. V dropped 3 bases and J dropped 6 bases, with 21 bases sitting between them. The CDR3 sequence is 16 residues long. CDR3 sequence (DNA): TGTGCCAGCAGTTTCCGAGGGGTGTTGCTACTGGGCGAGCAGTACTTC. Translation: CASSFRGVLLLGEQYF.

The chain recombines TRBV29-1 with TRBJ1-1, with D unclear. The CDR3 length is 11 residues. Germline loops: CDR1 SQVTM, CDR2 ANQGSEA. The DNA for the CDR3 is TGCAGTGCGGGGATGAACACTGAAGCTTTCTTT. This translates into CSAGMNTEAFF. Full variable domain (outside the CDR3, taken from reference TRBV29-1 and TRBJ1-1): SAVISQKPSRDICQRGTSLTIQCQVDSQVTMMFWYRQQPGQSLTLIATANQGSEATYESGFVIDKFPISRPNLTFSTLTVSNMSPEDSSIYLCSAGMNTEAFFGQGTRLTVV.

The V gene is TRBV19, the J gene TRBJ2-7; 11 positions agree with TRBD2. Trimming at V came to 5 bases and at J to 0 bases, leaving 9 bases not matched to a gene. Germline V gene data show CDR1 as LNHDA and CDR2 as SQIVND (reference sequence). This CDR3 region has 17 residues. CDR3: CASSPHPSGRLSYEQYF. The CDR3 DNA sequence: TGTGCCAGTAGTCCACATCCTAGCGGGAGGCTCTCCTACGAGCAGTACTTC. Full variable domain (missing parts from reference TRBV19 and TRBJ2-7): DGGITQSPKYLFRKEGQNVTLSCEQNLNHDAMYWYRQDPGQGLRLIYYSQIVNDFQKGDIAEGYSVSREKKESFPLTVTSAQKNPTAFYLCASSPHPSGRLSYEQYFGPGTRLTVT.

The chain couples TRBV19 to TRBJ2-7, with 12 bases that match TRBD1. This CDR3 region has 15 residues. Trimming cost V 5 bases and J 7 bases; bases outside gene matches: 9. Germline values: CDR1 LNHDA, CDR2 SQIVND (reference sequence). CDR3 nucleotides: TGTGCCAGTAGTCTTCCGGGACAGGGGGCGAAGGAGCAGTACTTC. This translates into CASSLPGQGAKEQYF.

V and J are TRBV4-3 and TRBJ2-2; D call uncertain. The CDR3 is 15 amino acids. V lost 5 bases and J 6 bases, leaving 16 bases between the germline ends. The germline V gene encodes CDR1 LGHNA and CDR2 YSLEER. CDR3 residues: CASSRDWDGAGELFF. For the CDR3, the DNA is TGCGCCAGCAGCAGGGATTGGGATGGAGCCGGGGAGCTGTTTTTT.

The rearrangement links TRBV19 to TRBJ1-1; D call uncertain. V gave up 2 bases and J gave up 2 bases, with 12 bases separating them. Per germline, CDR1 LNHDA and CDR2 SQIVND (reference sequence). This CDR3 is built from 15 residues. CDR3 in DNA: TGTGCCAGTAGTATAAAATATAGTATAAACACTGAAGCTTTCTTT. Translated, it gives CASSIKYSINTEAFF.